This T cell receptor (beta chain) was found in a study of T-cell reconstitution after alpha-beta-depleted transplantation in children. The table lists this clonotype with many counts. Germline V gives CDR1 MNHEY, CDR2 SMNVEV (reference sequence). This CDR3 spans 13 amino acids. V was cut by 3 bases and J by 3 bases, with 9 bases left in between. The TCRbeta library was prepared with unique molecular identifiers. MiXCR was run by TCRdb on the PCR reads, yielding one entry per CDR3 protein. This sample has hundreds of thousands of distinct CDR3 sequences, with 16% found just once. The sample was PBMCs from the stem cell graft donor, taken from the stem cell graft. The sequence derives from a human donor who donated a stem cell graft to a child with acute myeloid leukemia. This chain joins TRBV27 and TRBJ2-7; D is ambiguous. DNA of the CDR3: TGTGCCAGCAGTTTTAAACAGAACTACGAGCAGTACTTC. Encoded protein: CASSFKQNYEQYF.